Each of the 19 T cell receptor beta chains below was sequenced from the same sample in a study of blood T cells in healthy people across ages. Primed by a sample-barcoded 5' primer and a J-beta primer mix, a second PCR proceeded for 7 to 11 cycles. TCRdb itself ran the 5' RACE reads through MiXCR, one entry per CDR3 protein. The data show around 690,000 distinct CDR3 sequences, 58% seen once. Input material: blood. These receptors all come from a man between 60 and 75 years old in good health.

This chain uses TRBV12-3 or TRBV12-4 with TRBJ2-5, with D perhaps matching TRBD2 (6 bases). The J call could be wrong; TRBJ2-7 is a better fit for the DNA end. This CDR3 has 12 amino acids. The CDR3 sequence is CATQPGGYEQYF. CDR3 sequence (DNA): TGTGCCACCCAGCCCGGGGGATACGAGCAGTACTTC.

The chain joins TRBV25-1 to TRBJ1-1, with a possible D match to TRBD1 (5 bases). The CDR3 contains 14 residues. Germline-derived CDR1 and CDR2 are MGHDK and SYGVNS. The V end was cut by 3 bases, the J end by 3 bases, with 11 bases between. CDR3 bases: TGTGCCAGCAGTGAGGCGACAGTCGACACTGAAGCTTTCTTT. It specifies CASSEATVDTEAFF.

The genes are TRBV6-2 or TRBV6-3 and TRBJ2-7, with D perhaps being TRBD1 or TRBD2 (5 bases each). The germline gives CDR1 MNHEY, CDR2 SVGEGT. The CDR3 has 14 residues. Trimming left V 2 bases short and J 5 bases short, with 13 bases between. CDR3 coding DNA: TGTGCCAGCAGTTACCTTATAGGGACCGACGAGCAGTACTTC. It specifies CASSYLIGTDEQYF.

The chain has TRBV9 and TRBJ2-7, with D perhaps TRBD2 (6 bases). The CDR3 sequence is 15 residues long. The V end lost 3 bases, the J end lost 4 bases, and 17 bases lay between the germline ends. Per germline, CDR1 SGDLS and CDR2 YYNGEE. CDR3 protein: CASSETGGGEYEQYF. CDR3 in DNA: TGTGCCAGCAGCGAAACTGGGGGAGGCGAGTACGAGCAGTACTTC.

The rearrangement uses TRBV2 and TRBJ2-1; the D gene is possibly TRBD1 (6 bases). This CDR3 region has 16 residues. CDR1 is SNHLY, CDR2 FYNNEI, per germline. V was cut by 6 bases and J by 1 base, with 16 bases left in between. Written as DNA, the CDR3 is TGTGCCAGCAGCGGGGACCGGGACATTTCCTACAATGAGCAGTTCTTC. It translates to CASSGDRDISYNEQFF.

Only a few counts were recorded for this clonotype. This chain uses TRBV15 with TRBJ2-5; D unresolved. V was cut by 0 bases and J by 3 bases, with 5 bases left in between. Germline CDR1 is LNHNV and CDR2 is YYDKDF (reference sequence). The CDR3 totals 13 residues. In nucleotides, the CDR3 is TGTGCCACCAGCAGAGATGTGGAAGAGACCCAGTACTTC. Its translation is CATSRDVEETQYF.

This clonotype was observed at least ten times. V and J are TRBV29-1 and TRBJ2-6; 7 bases align to TRBD1. CDR3 size: 14 residues. Germline V lookup: CDR1 SQVTM, CDR2 ANQGSEA. V shed 6 bases and J 2 bases; nucleotides not matched to a gene: 4. CDR3 nucleotide sequence: TGCAGCGTAAAAGGGGGCGCTGGGGCCAACGTCCTGACTTTC. Its protein product is CSVKGGAGANVLTF.

This chain uses TRBV9 with TRBJ2-1; D possibly corresponds to TRBD2 (6 bases). Germline V lookup: CDR1 SGDLS, CDR2 YYNGEE. The CDR3 consists of 13 residues. V was trimmed by 3 bases and J by 5 bases, leaving 9 bases between them. DNA for the CDR3: TGTGCCAGCAGCGCGGGGGAGCACAATGAGCAGTTCTTC. Its translation: CASSAGEHNEQFF.

The J gene is TRBJ2-1, the V gene TRBV6-6, with a weak D call TRBD2 (7 bases). The CDR3 has 16 residues. Trimming removed 4 bases from V and 0 bases from J, with 13 bases in between. CDR1 and CDR2 from the germline V gene are MNHNY and SVGAGI (reference sequence). CDR3 residues: CASSSPRGASYNEQFF. CDR3 coding DNA: TGTGCCAGCAGTTCTCCCCGGGGGGCCTCCTACAATGAGCAGTTCTTC.

The V and J genes are TRBV6-2 or TRBV6-3 and TRBJ2-5; D perhaps matches TRBD2 (7 bases). Germline CDR1 is MNHEY and CDR2 is SVGEGT. The CDR3 sequence is 14 residues long. The germline V and J ends were trimmed by 6 bases and 1 base, with 12 bases remaining between them. This CDR3 reads CASSRGGLQETQYF. The DNA for the CDR3 is TGTGCCAGCAGCCGCGGGGGCCTCCAAGAGACCCAGTACTTC.

The chain couples TRBV7-9 to TRBJ1-6, with a tentative D call TRBD1 (6 bases). The CDR3 sequence is 16 residues long. Germline CDR1 is SEHNR and CDR2 is FQNEAQ (reference sequence). Trimming removed 5 bases at V and 0 bases at J, with 11 bases between. The CDR3: CASSPGDTSYNSPLHF. DNA of the CDR3: TGTGCCAGCAGCCCCGGGGACACCTCCTATAATTCACCCCTCCACTTT.

The rearrangement uses TRBV18 and TRBJ1-3; D call uncertain. CDR1 KGHSH and CDR2 LQKENI come from the germline V gene. Trimming shortened V by 0 bases and J by 7 bases, and 13 bases separated the two germline ends. The CDR3 is made up of 15 amino acids. The CDR3 DNA reads TGTGCCAGCTCACCACCGTTGAGGAGAGGGAACACCATATATTTT. Its protein product is CASSPPLRRGNTIYF.

This chain links TRBV28 with TRBJ2-7, with 10 bases fitting TRBD1. The germline gives CDR1 MDHEN, CDR2 SYDVKM. This CDR3 is 14 amino acids long. Trimming cost V 4 bases and J 5 bases; bases outside gene matches: 5. The CDR3, as DNA: TGTGCCAGCAGTTCCGGGACAGGGGTGGACGAGCAGTACTTC. It specifies CASSSGTGVDEQYF. The full variable domain, completed using reference TRBV28 and TRBJ2-7, is DVKVTQSSRYLVKRTGEKVFLECVQDMDHENMFWYRQDPGLGLRLIYFSYDVKMKEKGDIPEGYSVSREKKERFSLILESASTNQTSMYLCASSSGTGVDEQYFGPGTRLTVT.

This rearrangement joins TRBV7-9 to TRBJ1-2, with D possibly matching TRBD1 (5 bases). The CDR3 has 13 amino acids. From germline, CDR1 is SEHNR and CDR2 FQNEAQ (reference sequence). Trimming stripped 5 bases from V and 0 bases from J, with 7 bases between. The CDR3 spells CASSEGTNYGYTF. The CDR3 DNA sequence: TGTGCCAGCAGCGAGGGGACTAACTATGGCTACACCTTC.

This clonotype has only one observation. The rearrangement uses TRBV4-2 and TRBJ2-5; the D gene is possibly TRBD1 (5 bases). V dropped 4 bases and J dropped 2 bases, with 20 bases sitting between them. This CDR3 is built from 17 residues. Germline V gene lookup returns CDR1 LGHNA and CDR2 YNFKEQ. The CDR3 sequence: CASSPLVGRGVQETQYF. CDR3 in DNA: TGTGCCAGCAGCCCCCTAGTGGGGCGCGGAGTACAAGAGACCCAGTACTTC.

This chain connects TRBV12-3 or TRBV12-4 to TRBJ1-2; TRBD1 aligns across 7 bases. The CDR3 contains 15 residues. V lost 5 bases and J lost 8; bases outside the gene matches: 14. The CDR3, as DNA: TGTGCCAGCAGTCCACGACAGGGAAATGCCTGGGGCTACACCTTC. Its translation: CASSPRQGNAWGYTF.

V and J are TRBV7-8 and TRBJ1-1; possibly TRBD1 for D (6 bases). This CDR3 region has 16 residues. Germline V gene lookup returns CDR1 SGHVS and CDR2 FQNEAQ. Trimming took off 1 base at V and 8 bases at J, with 20 bases between the two ends. The CDR3, as DNA: TGTGCCAGCAGCTTAGTAGGGGGGGGCCGAGATAAAGAAGCTTTCTTT. It codes for CASSLVGGGRDKEAFF. The variable domain in full, with the rest retrieved from reference TRBV7-8 and TRBJ1-1, is GAGVSQSPRYKVAKRGQDVALRCDPISGHVSLFWYQQALGQGPEFLTYFQNEAQLDKSGLPSDRFFAERPEGSVSTLKIQRTQQEDSAVYLCASSLVGGGRDKEAFFGQGTRLTVV.

This rearrangement joins TRBV27 to TRBJ2-4; D possibly uses TRBD1 or TRBD2 (5 bases each). The DNA end is more similar to TRBJ2-7, so the J call may be wrong. There are 15 residues in the CDR3. Germline CDR1 reads MNHEY; CDR2 reads SMNVEV (reference sequence). CDR3 region: CASSRVGKGVGEQYF. In DNA form, the CDR3 reads TGTGCCAGCAGTCGAGTCGGGAAAGGGGTAGGCGAGCAGTACTTC.

Only one count was recorded for this clonotype. CDR3 sequence (DNA): TGCAGTGCTAGAGCTGGATCTGGGGCCAACGTCCTGACTTTC. The encoded protein is CSARAGSGANVLTF. The chain recombines TRBV20-1 with TRBJ2-6; no reliable D call. Germline V gene lookup returns CDR1 DFQATT and CDR2 SNEGSKA (reference sequence). V lost 1 base and J lost 1, with 5 bases in between. The CDR3 has 14 residues.